This T cell receptor beta chain was recorded in a study of control samples from healthy donors and cancer patients (TCRdb year 2020). Receptors were amplified or captured by the immunoSEQ multiplex PCR assay. As stored in TCRdb, this immuneACCESS dataset retains in-frame rearrangements with V and J assigned. A fraction of the clones does not appear; measured against another copy, unresolved V genes explain less than half of the discrepancy, and the remainder lacks a known reason. The sample data list 120,000 or so clones, and around nine tenths of these were observed just once. Around 10% of the sample is taken by the ten largest. The CDR3, from cysteine to phenylalanine, totals 12 residues. Only the CDR3 region is kept as DNA, spanning 36 bases read in frame from base 1. Reading the germline V gene gives CDR1 MNHEY and CDR2 SVGEGT. Between the V and J ends, shortened by 3 bases and 2 bases respectively, the junction contains 2 bases.

In regard to this clone: Its cognate antigen has yet to be identified. Per-base qualities were not stored, and no clone one base away is much larger.

Here the chain combines TRBV6-2 or TRBV6-3 and TRBJ1-5, with the D gene uncertain. The sample comprised blood. The TCR originated in a young man in good health. The CDR3: CASSYGNQPQHF. The DNA sequence is given as TGTGCCAGCAGTTATGGCAATCAGCCCCAGCATTTT.